This TCR beta chain comes out of a study of CD8 T cells in ankylosing spondylitis. Study-wide points: Ankylosing spondylitis blood seemed to carry a telltale TCR beta motif made of eight highly homologous variants. Relatively rare in peripheral blood, disease-linked clones were also CD8+. Disease-linked clones reportedly showed significant enrichment in matched ankylosing spondylitis synovial fluid.

This CDR3 has 15 amino acids. CDR1 SGDLS and CDR2 YYNGEE come from the germline V gene. After removal of 1 base from V and 6 bases from J, the junction contained 6 bases not matched to a gene. Scientists made TCR beta libraries using quantitative 5'-RACE with molecular barcodes. Using its own MiXCR run on the 5' RACE reads, TCRdb lists one record per CDR3 protein. The table includes about 30,000 distinct CDR3 sequences, less than 6.5% detected once. This clonotype was seen at least ten times. Its antigen is currently unknown. The chain has TRBV9 and TRBJ2-3; TRBD2 agrees at 9 bases. Sequenced: blood, either unsorted or a sorted T cell fraction (not recorded which). This receptor was identified in a female donor with ankylosing spondylitis or in good health (not recorded which). CDR3 protein: CASSVSSGAWDTQYF. In DNA, the CDR3 is TGTGCCAGCAGCGTATCTAGCGGGGCCTGGGATACGCAGTATTTT.